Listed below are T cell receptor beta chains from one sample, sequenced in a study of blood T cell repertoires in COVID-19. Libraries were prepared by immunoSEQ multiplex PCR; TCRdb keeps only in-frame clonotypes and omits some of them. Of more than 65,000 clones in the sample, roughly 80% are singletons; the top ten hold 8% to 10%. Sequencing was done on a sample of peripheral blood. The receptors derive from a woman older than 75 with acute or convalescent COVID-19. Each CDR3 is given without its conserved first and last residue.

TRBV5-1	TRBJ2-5	ASSLATRGGETQY
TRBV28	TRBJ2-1	ASRGGVNSYNEQF
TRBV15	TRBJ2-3	ATSRGAGNTDTQY
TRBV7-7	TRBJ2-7	ARRGPYEQY
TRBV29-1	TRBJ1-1	SVVSQGTEAF
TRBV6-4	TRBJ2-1	ASSRLAGFDNEQF
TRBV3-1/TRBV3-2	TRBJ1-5	ASSSPESGQENQPQH
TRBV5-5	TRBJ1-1	ASRGTGETEAF
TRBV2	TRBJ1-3	ASSPRVFDRALGNTIY
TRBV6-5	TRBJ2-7	ASLQGGSYEQY
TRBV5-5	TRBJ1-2	ASSLGQGPWGYT
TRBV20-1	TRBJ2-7	SADRSYEQY
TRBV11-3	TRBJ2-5	ASSHGLAGGRETQY
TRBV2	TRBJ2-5	ASSDGRTADGKTQY
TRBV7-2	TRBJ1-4	ASSLGVANEKLF
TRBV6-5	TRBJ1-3	ASRGWRDSGNTIY